The next 13 T cell receptor beta chains were all read from a single sample in a study of blood T cell repertoires in COVID-19 (dated by TCRdb to between 2020 and 2021). Library generation was performed with the immunoSEQ multiplex PCR assay. TCRdb mirrors the immuneACCESS table, restricted to in-frame sequences. Some clones are absent from its copies; in checked studies, under half trace to an unresolved V gene, and the reason for the others is unknown. For this sample there are 150,000 or so clones; 85% to 90% appear just once. The ten largest clones add up to approximately 6.2% of the sample. The specimen sequenced was peripheral blood. The source is a man older than 75 with acute or convalescent COVID-19.

The rearrangement joins TRBV29-1 to TRBJ1-2; tentative D call: TRBD1 (6 bases). With 5 bases removed from V and 8 bases from J, the gap between germline ends came to 18 bases. The CDR3 spans 13 residues. Germline V gene data show CDR1 as SQVTM and CDR2 as ANQGSEA. CDR3 DNA sequence: TGCAGCGTTCTACTACAGGGCGCTGGGGGCTACACCTTC. As protein: CSVLLQGAGGYTF.

The table lists this clone with a few counts. The V call is TRBV18, the J call TRBJ1-1; TRBD1 agrees at 8 bases. Per germline, CDR1 KGHSH and CDR2 LQKENI. The CDR3 covers 14 residues. V was pared by 5 bases and J by 4 bases, with 6 bases of the junction left unmatched. CDR3 protein: CASSSNRGGTEAFF. As DNA, the CDR3 is TGTGCCAGCTCATCGAACAGGGGGGGCACTGAAGCTTTCTTT.

This clone occurred once. The genes are TRBV2 and TRBJ2-7; TRBD1 might be the D (6 bases). CDR3 length equals 12 residues. Trimming took off 4 bases at V and 6 bases at J, with 10 bases between the two ends. Germline-derived CDR1 and CDR2 are SNHLY and FYNNEI. The CDR3: CASSAGVGEQYF. The DNA of the CDR3 is TGTGCCAGCAGTGCAGGGGTGGGCGAGCAGTACTTC.

CDR3 protein: CASSPGTVNTEAFF. DNA of the CDR3: TGCGCCAGCAGCCCCGGGACAGTGAACACTGAAGCTTTCTTT. The chain couples TRBV5-1 to TRBJ1-1; 7 bases match TRBD1. From germline, CDR1 is SGHRS and CDR2 YFSETQ. The length of the CDR3 is 14 residues. Trimming at V came to 4 bases and at J to 0 bases, leaving 3 bases not matched to a gene.

This clone was detected once. The J gene is TRBJ1-2, the V gene TRBV5-1; D is perhaps TRBD1 (5 bases). The CDR3 contains 13 residues. V was shortened by 5 bases and J by 0 bases, with 8 bases between the two germline ends. Germline lookup yields CDR1 SGHRS and CDR2 YFSETQ. The CDR3 DNA sequence: TGCGCCAGCAGGACAGCAGCTAACTATGGCTACACCTTC. This encodes CASRTAANYGYTF.

This clone was seen just once. The V call is TRBV6-5, the J call TRBJ1-5; D remains ambiguous. This CDR3 is 14 amino acids long. V lost 6 bases and J 9 bases, leaving 18 bases between the germline ends. Germline loops: CDR1 MNHEY, CDR2 SVGAGI. The CDR3 sequence: CASSENGPTGPQHF. CDR3 coding DNA: TGTGCCAGCAGCGAGAATGGCCCCACGGGGCCCCAGCATTTT.

This clone was observed once. The genes are TRBV11-2 and TRBJ2-1; maybe TRBD2 (6 bases). The CDR3 has 14 residues. Trimming took 4 bases from V and 8 from J, leaving 15 bases between them. CDR1 and CDR2 (germline): SGHAT, FQNNGV. The CDR3 loop reads CASSSSRPGDEQFF. The CDR3 bases are TGTGCCAGCAGCTCAAGCCGACCGGGGGATGAGCAGTTCTTC.

The chain employs TRBV2 and TRBJ1-1, with TRBD1 as a possible D gene (6 bases). Looked up from germline, CDR1 is SNHLY and CDR2 is FYNNEI. The CDR3 length is 13 residues. The ends were cut back, 6 bases at V and 1 base at J, with 9 bases in the middle. CDR3 region: CASSLGQNTEAFF. CDR3 DNA sequence: TGTGCCAGCAGCCTGGGACAGAACACTGAAGCTTTCTTT.

The rearrangement links TRBV2 to TRBJ2-4; D is possibly TRBD1 (5 bases). V was trimmed by 6 bases and J by 10 bases, leaving 13 bases between them. CDR3 length: 12 amino acids. CDR1 and CDR2 (germline): SNHLY, FYNNEI. The CDR3: CASRTLGAIQYF. CDR3 nucleotides: TGTGCCAGCAGGACTCTAGGGGCAATTCAGTACTTC.

The chain has TRBV11-2 and TRBJ1-5; 9 bases fit TRBD1. The ends lost 4 bases at V and 3 bases at J; junction bases unmatched: 4. Germline V gene data show CDR1 as SGHAT and CDR2 as FQNNGV. CDR3 length: 15 amino acids. The CDR3 sequence is CASSSGTGFNQPQHF. CDR3 nucleotide sequence: TGTGCCAGCAGCTCCGGGACAGGGTTCAATCAGCCCCAGCATTTT.

The V and J genes are TRBV11-2 and TRBJ1-2; no reliable D call. CDR1 is SGHAT and CDR2 is FQNNGV in the germline V gene. There are 12 residues in the CDR3. Trimming left V 2 bases short and J 1 base short, with 2 bases between. The CDR3 reads CASSLYNYGYTF. CDR3 nucleotide sequence: TGTGCCAGCAGCTTATATAACTATGGCTACACCTTC.

The gene calls are TRBV5-1 and TRBJ2-1; TRBD2 agrees at 10 bases. Trimming at V came to 4 bases and at J to 6 bases, leaving 4 bases not matched to a gene. Germline V CDR1 and CDR2: SGHRS, YFSETQ. This CDR3 contains 14 residues. The CDR3 nucleotides are TGCGCCAGCAGCCCGCTAGCGGGAGTCAATGAGCAGTTCTTC. This encodes CASSPLAGVNEQFF.

This chain links TRBV5-1 with TRBJ2-1, with 12 bases that match TRBD2. Germline CDR1 SGHRS, CDR2 YFSETQ. V lost 7 bases, J lost 7 bases, and 6 bases stayed unmatched. This CDR3 is 14 amino acids long. The CDR3 DNA is TGCGCCAGCCGAGGACTAGCGGGAAAGAATGAGCAGTTCTTC. Translating gives CASRGLAGKNEQFF.